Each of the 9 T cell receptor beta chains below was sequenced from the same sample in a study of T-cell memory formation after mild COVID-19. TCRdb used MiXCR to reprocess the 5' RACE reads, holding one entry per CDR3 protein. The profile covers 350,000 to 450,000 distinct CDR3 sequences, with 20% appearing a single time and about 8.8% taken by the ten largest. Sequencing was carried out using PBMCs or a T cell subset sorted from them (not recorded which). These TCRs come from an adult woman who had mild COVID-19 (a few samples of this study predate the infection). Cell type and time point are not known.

CDR3 protein: CASSSSGVTDTQYF. The CDR3 DNA is TGCGCCAGCAGCTCCTCGGGTGTCACAGATACGCAGTATTTT. The chain combines TRBV5-1 with TRBJ2-3; D not certain. The length of the CDR3 is 14 residues. Per the germline V gene, CDR1 is SGHRS and CDR2 is YFSETQ. V was shortened by 3 bases and J by 2 bases, with 10 bases between the two germline ends.

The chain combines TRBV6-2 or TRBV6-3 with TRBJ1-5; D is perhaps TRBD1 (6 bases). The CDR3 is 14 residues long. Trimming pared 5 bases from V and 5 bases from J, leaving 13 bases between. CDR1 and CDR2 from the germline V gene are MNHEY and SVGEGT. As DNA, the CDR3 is TGTGCCAGCAGTCCCGGGACATTTGATCAGCCCCAGCATTTT. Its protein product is CASSPGTFDQPQHF.

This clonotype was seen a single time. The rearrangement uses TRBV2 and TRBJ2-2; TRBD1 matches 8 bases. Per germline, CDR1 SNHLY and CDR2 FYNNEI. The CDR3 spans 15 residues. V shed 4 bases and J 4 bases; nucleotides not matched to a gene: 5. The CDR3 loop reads CASSGTGGGTGELFF. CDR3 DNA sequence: TGTGCCAGCAGTGGAACAGGGGGAGGCACCGGGGAGCTGTTTTTT.

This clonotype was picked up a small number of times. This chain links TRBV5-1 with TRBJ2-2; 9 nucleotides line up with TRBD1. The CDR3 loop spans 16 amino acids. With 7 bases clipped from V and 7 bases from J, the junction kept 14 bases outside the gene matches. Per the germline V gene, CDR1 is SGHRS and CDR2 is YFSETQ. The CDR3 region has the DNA TGCGCCAGCTCCGTCTCGGGACAGGGTATTGACGGGGAGCTGTTTTTT. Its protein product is CASSVSGQGIDGELFF.

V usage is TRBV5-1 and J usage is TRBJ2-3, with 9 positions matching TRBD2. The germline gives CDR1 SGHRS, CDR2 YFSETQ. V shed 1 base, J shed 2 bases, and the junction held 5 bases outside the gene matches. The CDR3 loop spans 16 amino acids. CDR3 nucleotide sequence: TGCGCCAGCAGCTTGATGGCGGGGGGGGACACAGATACGCAGTATTTT. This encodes CASSLMAGGDTDTQYF. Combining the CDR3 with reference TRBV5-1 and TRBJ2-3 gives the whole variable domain KAGVTQTPRYLIKTRGQQVTLSCSPISGHRSVSWYQQTPGQGLQFLFEYFSETQRNKGNFPGRFSGRQFSNSRSEMNVSTLELGDSALYLCASSLMAGGDTDTQYFGPGTRLTVL.

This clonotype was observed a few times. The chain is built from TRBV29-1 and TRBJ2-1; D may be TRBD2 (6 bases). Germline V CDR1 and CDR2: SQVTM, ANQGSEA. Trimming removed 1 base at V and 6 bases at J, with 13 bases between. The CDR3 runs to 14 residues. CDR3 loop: CSVEGGTLVNEQFF. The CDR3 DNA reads TGCAGCGTTGAAGGGGGGACTTTAGTCAATGAGCAGTTCTTC.

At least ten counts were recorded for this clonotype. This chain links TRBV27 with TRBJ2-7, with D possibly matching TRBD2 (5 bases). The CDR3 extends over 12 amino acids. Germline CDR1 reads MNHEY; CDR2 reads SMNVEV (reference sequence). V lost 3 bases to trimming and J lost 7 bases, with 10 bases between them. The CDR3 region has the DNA TGTGCCAGCAGTTTGTTGGGAGAAGAGCAGTACTTC. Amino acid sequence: CASSLLGEEQYF.

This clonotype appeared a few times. CDR3 in amino acids: CASSLRPSRVGEETQYF. The CDR3 DNA is TGTGCCAGCAGCTTACGCCCCTCACGAGTCGGGGAAGAGACCCAGTACTTC. The chain joins TRBV7-6 to TRBJ2-5; possibly TRBD2 for D (5 bases). This CDR3 has 17 residues. V was shortened by 2 bases and J by 3 bases, with 19 bases between the two germline ends. Germline V gene sequence: CDR1 SGHVS, CDR2 FNYEAQ.

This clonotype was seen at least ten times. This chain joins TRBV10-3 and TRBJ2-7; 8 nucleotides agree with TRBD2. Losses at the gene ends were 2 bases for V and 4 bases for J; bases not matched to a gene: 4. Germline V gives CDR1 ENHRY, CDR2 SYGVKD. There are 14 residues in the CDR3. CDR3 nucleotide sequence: TGTGCCATCAGTGAGATAGCTAGCGGGTACGAGCAGTACTTC. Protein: CAISEIASGYEQYF.